This TCR beta chain stems from a study of CD8+CD57+ T cells in acquired aplastic anemia. On this clonotype itself: Antigen specificity is unknown.

Profiles of TCR beta VDJ and CDR3 were generated from a genomic DNA template. TCRdb independently ran MiXCR on the reads; one entry per CDR3 protein. The table includes roughly 300,000 distinct CDR3 sequences, 50% to 70% detected once. The study's findings and limits: Patients and controls shared 25 to 35 CD8+ CDR3 sequences, which appeared highly expressed in patients and within their immunodominant clones.

Trimming cost V 2 bases and J 4 bases; bases outside gene matches: 3. This CDR3 region has 15 residues. The V gene's germline CDR1 is SGHTA and CDR2 FQGNSA. The receptor's source is a human donor with severe aplastic anemia or a healthy control (not recorded which). The V and J genes are TRBV7-2 and TRBJ2-5, with TRBD2 matching over 11 bases. Sequencing was done on a sample of sorted CD4+, CD8+, or CD8+CD57+ T cells (not recorded which) from PBMCs. CDR3 amino acids: CASSLRGLAGETQYF. CDR3 nucleotides: TGTGCCAGCAGCTTACGCGGACTAGCGGGAGAGACCCAGTACTTC.